These 20 T cell receptor beta chains originate from one sample sequenced in a study of response to subunit inactivated influenza vaccine. TCRdb re-analysed the RT-PCR reads in MiXCR, keeping a single row per CDR3 protein. Seen here are roughly 700,000 distinct CDR3 sequences, about a sixth observed once, and the top ten hold 11%. The sample here was PBMCs from blood, taken approximately 13 days after vaccination. These receptors were collected from a man in his fifties who received an inactivated influenza vaccine.

The CDR3 loop is CASSRDRATSYEQYF. The CDR3 DNA sequence: TGTGCCAGCAGCCGAGACAGGGCGACTTCCTACGAGCAGTACTTC. V is TRBV7-9 and J is TRBJ2-7, with 7 bases aligning to TRBD1. With V trimmed by 5 bases and J by 1 base, 8 bases remained unmatched. In germline, CDR1 is SEHNR, CDR2 FQNEAQ (reference sequence). This CDR3 is built from 15 residues. The entire variable domain, with the rest obtained from reference TRBV7-9 and TRBJ2-7, is as follows: DTGVSQNPRHKITKRGQNVTFRCDPISEHNRLYWYRQTLGQGPEFLTYFQNEAQLEKSRLLSDRFSAERPKGSFSTLEIQRTEQGDSAMYLCASSRDRATSYEQYFGPGTRLTVT.

This clonotype was seen a handful of times. This sequence joins TRBV15 and TRBJ2-5; 7 bases are a match to TRBD1. The V segment lost 9 bases and the J segment 4 bases; nucleotides outside the gene matches: 5. Germline values: CDR1 LNHNV, CDR2 YYDKDF (reference sequence). This CDR3 is 12 amino acids long. CDR3: CATRQGGETQYF. In nucleotides, the CDR3 is TGTGCCACGAGACAGGGCGGAGAGACCCAGTACTTC.

This clonotype was counted a few times. The genes are TRBV6-2 or TRBV6-3 and TRBJ2-5; TRBD2 aligns across 14 bases. Trimming cost V 2 bases and J 2 bases; bases outside gene matches: 7. The CDR3 has 18 amino acids. Germline V lookup: CDR1 MNHEY, CDR2 SVGEGT. CDR3 region: CASSYPPRTSGRQETQYF. Here the CDR3 DNA reads TGTGCCAGCAGTTACCCTCCCCGGACTAGCGGGAGGCAAGAGACCCAGTACTTC.

This clonotype was seen more than once but under ten times. CDR3 in amino acids: CASSYSMGGYTF. The DNA of the CDR3 is TGTGCCAGCAGTTACTCGATGGGCGGCTACACCTTC. V and J are TRBV6-5 and TRBJ1-2; D uncertain. The V and J ends lost 0 bases and 8 bases respectively, with 7 bases between them. Germline CDR1 MNHEY, CDR2 SVGAGI. This CDR3 spans 12 amino acids.

V is TRBV5-1 and J is TRBJ2-2; 10 bases align to TRBD1. CDR1 and CDR2 (germline): SGHRS, YFSETQ. J lost 7 bases, V lost 4 bases, and 16 bases had no gene match. The CDR3 covers 18 residues. CDR3 sequence: CASSQARDRGLSRGELFF. Written as DNA, the CDR3 is TGCGCCAGCAGCCAGGCCCGGGACAGGGGACTTAGCCGCGGGGAGCTGTTTTTT. The full variable domain, in which reference TRBV5-1 and TRBJ2-2 provide the parts outside the CDR3, is KAGVTQTPRYLIKTRGQQVTLSCSPISGHRSVSWYQQTPGQGLQFLFEYFSETQRNKGNFPGRFSGRQFSNSRSEMNVSTLELGDSALYLCASSQARDRGLSRGELFFGEGSRLTVL.

CDR3 sequence: CASRNSVAGAKNIQYF. For the CDR3, the DNA is TGTGCCAGCAGGAACTCAGTAGCGGGAGCCAAAAACATTCAGTACTTC. This chain uses TRBV6-2 or TRBV6-3 with TRBJ2-4; TRBD2 matches 7 bases. J was trimmed by 0 bases and V by 6 bases; bases with no gene match: 8. The CDR3 contains 16 residues. Germline lookup yields CDR1 MNHEY and CDR2 SVGEGT.

This clonotype has just a few counts. The CDR3 sequence is CASSFQGTGADTQYF. The CDR3 DNA reads as TGTGCCAGCAGTTTCCAGGGGACAGGGGCGGATACGCAGTATTTT. The chain has TRBV27 and TRBJ2-3, with 10 bases that match TRBD1. Looked up from germline, CDR1 is MNHEY and CDR2 is SMNVEV (reference sequence). The CDR3 loop spans 15 amino acids. V lost 3 bases to trimming and J lost 6 bases; unmatched junction nucleotides: 6.

This chain joins TRBV7-9 and TRBJ1-6; no reliable D call. The CDR3 spans 15 residues. The V end was cut by 7 bases, the J end by 6 bases, with 16 bases between. CDR1 and CDR2 from the germline V gene are SEHNR and FQNEAQ (reference sequence). CDR3 bases: TGTGCCAGCAACCATAACAGCGGGCGTAATTCACCCCTCCACTTT. It encodes CASNHNSGRNSPLHF.

This clonotype was found many times. For the CDR3, the DNA is TGTGCCACCAGCCCTGCGGGGGGGAGTCATCAGCCCCAGCATTTT. This translates into CATSPAGGSHQPQHF. The J gene is TRBJ1-5, the V gene TRBV15; tentatively, D is TRBD1 (5 bases). The V end was cut by 5 bases, the J end by 5 bases, with 16 bases between. The germline CDR1 and CDR2 sequences are LNHNV and YYDKDF (reference sequence). The CDR3 has 15 residues.

This clonotype has only a few counts. The chain employs TRBV6-5 and TRBJ2-5; D tentatively fits TRBD1 or TRBD2 (5 bases each). Trimming removed 2 bases from V and 5 bases from J, with 15 bases in between. Germline loops: CDR1 MNHEY, CDR2 SVGAGI. CDR3 length: 15 amino acids. The chain's CDR3 is CASSYQLGPAETQYF. The CDR3 nucleotides read TGTGCCAGCAGTTACCAACTGGGACCTGCTGAGACCCAGTACTTC.

The V call is TRBV20-1, the J call TRBJ1-2; tentative D call: TRBD1 (5 bases). V lost 3 bases, J lost 8 bases, and 16 bases lay in between. The CDR3 spans 13 residues. Germline-derived CDR1 and CDR2 are DFQATT and SNEGSKA (reference sequence). This CDR3 is CSASTLGPGGYTF. CDR3 in DNA: TGCAGTGCTAGCACATTGGGACCGGGAGGCTACACCTTC.

This clonotype has ten or more counts. The V gene is TRBV20-1, the J gene TRBJ2-5; D possibly uses TRBD1 or TRBD2 (5 bases each). The germline V gene has CDR1 DFQATT and CDR2 SNEGSKA (reference sequence). The CDR3 is 15 residues long. Trimming removed 0 bases at V and 0 bases at J, with 11 bases between. The CDR3 DNA reads as TGCAGTGCTAGAGATCGACGGGACCACCAAGAGACCCAGTACTTC. It is translated as CSARDRRDHQETQYF.

J is TRBJ2-3 and V is TRBV4-3; 11 bases line up with TRBD2. The CDR3 runs to 16 residues. J gave up 8 bases and V 0 bases, and 7 bases lay outside the gene matches. Germline loops: CDR1 LGHNA, CDR2 YSLEER. The CDR3 DNA follows: TGCGCCAGCAGCCAAGATATAGCGGGGGGGCCGGTTACGCAGTATTTT. This gives the protein CASSQDIAGGPVTQYF.

The chain carries TRBV7-2 and TRBJ2-7, with a weak D call TRBD1 (5 bases). The CDR3 is made up of 18 amino acids. CDR1 and CDR2 (germline): SGHTA, FQGNSA. V lost 0 bases and J 3 bases, leaving 21 bases between the germline ends. CDR3 region: CASSLASGKIAYFYEQYF. CDR3 DNA sequence: TGTGCCAGCAGCTTAGCGTCAGGGAAAATTGCCTACTTCTACGAGCAGTACTTC.

The V gene is TRBV7-2, the J gene TRBJ2-7; 11 nucleotides line up with TRBD1. The CDR3 is made up of 15 amino acids. V was pared by 5 bases and J by 4 bases, with 7 bases of the junction left unmatched. The germline CDR1 and CDR2 sequences are SGHTA and FQGNSA. Written as DNA, the CDR3 is TGTGCCAGCAGCATCGGACAGGGGGCCGCTTACGAGCAGTACTTC. Its protein is CASSIGQGAAYEQYF.

This clonotype came up a few times. The V and J genes are TRBV7-8 and TRBJ1-2; D is ambiguous. V was pared by 5 bases and J by 6 bases, with 13 bases between. The CDR3 is 13 amino acids. The germline CDR1 and CDR2 sequences are SGHVS and FQNEAQ. The CDR3 DNA sequence: TGTGCCAGCAGCCCCATCCGATCCCATGGCTACACCTTC. It translates to CASSPIRSHGYTF.

This clonotype was recorded at least ten times. The genes are TRBV12-3 or TRBV12-4 and TRBJ2-3; D remains ambiguous. The CDR3 length is 12 residues. Trimming removed 5 bases from V and 6 bases from J, with 9 bases in between. This chain's CDR3 is CASSTSRDTQYF. The CDR3 DNA reads TGTGCCAGCAGTACCTCACGGGATACGCAGTATTTT.

This clonotype showed up just a few times. This chain links TRBV6-1 with TRBJ2-3; 10 positions agree with TRBD2. CDR3 length equals 13 residues. CDR1 is MNHNS, CDR2 SASEGT, per germline. V shed 11 bases and J 2 bases; nucleotides not matched to a gene: 4. CDR3 amino acids: CAGAGGPTDTQYF. Written as DNA, the CDR3 is TGTGCCGGAGCGGGGGGGCCCACAGATACGCAGTATTTT.

The rearrangement links TRBV7-2 to TRBJ2-7, with 8 bases fitting TRBD2. The V segment lost 2 bases and the J segment 6 bases; nucleotides outside the gene matches: 6. This CDR3 is 14 amino acids long. Germline CDR1 is SGHTA and CDR2 is FQGNSA. In DNA, the CDR3 is TGTGCCAGCAGCTTATACCGGGGGGGACCCGAGCAGTACTTC. This translates into CASSLYRGGPEQYF.

This sequence joins TRBV5-5 and TRBJ1-5, with no clear D. V dropped 1 base and J dropped 1 base, with 6 bases sitting between them. This CDR3 spans 14 amino acids. The germline V gene encodes CDR1 SGHKS and CDR2 YYEKEE (reference sequence). CDR3 protein: CASSLSWSNQPQHF. CDR3 DNA sequence: TGTGCCAGCAGCTTGAGTTGGAGCAATCAGCCCCAGCATTTT. Combining the CDR3 with reference TRBV5-5 and TRBJ1-5 gives the whole variable domain DAGVTQSPTHLIKTRGQQVTLRCSPISGHKSVSWYQQVLGQGPQFIFQYYEKEERGRGNFPDRFSARQFPNYSSELNVNALLLGDSALYLCASSLSWSNQPQHFGDGTRLSIL.